The T cell receptor (beta chain) described here comes from a study of cytomegalovirus exposure and HLA in healthy donors. This PCR relied on a set of 60 Vbeta primers and 13 Jbeta primers. The repertoire was sequenced with immunoSEQ multiplex PCR; TCRdb's copy has only in-frame clones and lacks some. Of more than 80,000 clones in the sample, about 69% are singletons; the top ten hold roughly 4.2%. The germline CDR1 and CDR2 sequences are SEHNR and FQNEAQ (reference sequence). The CDR3 runs 14 residues. The V end lost 5 bases, the J end lost 4 bases, and 15 bases lay between the germline ends. The J gene is TRBJ2-7, the V gene TRBV7-9; D is perhaps TRBD1 (6 bases). The material sequenced was PBMCs. The clonotype was recovered from a man between 60 and 70 years old in good health and CMV-seronegative. In nucleotides, the CDR3 is TGTGCCAGCAGCGGGACACCCGCTAGTTACGAGCAGTACTTC. Protein product: CASSGTPASYEQYF.